This T cell receptor beta chain was retrieved from a study of monozygotic twins with inflammatory bowel disease. Study-wide points: Especially with disease activity, IBD patients shared fewer clonotypes with others than healthy twins did.

Per the germline V gene, CDR1 is DFQATT and CDR2 is SNEGSKA (reference sequence). The CDR3 is 14 residues long. Each donor supplied less than 3 ml of blood. Remarks on this clonotype: The antigen remains unidentified.

The template-switching step introduced UMIs that carried a 6-nucleotide sample barcode. The authors ran two nested PCRs of 16 and 9 cycles on TCRalpha and TCRbeta cDNA. TCRdb reprocessed the 5' RACE reads; each CDR3 protein has one entry and no DNA is given. Here the sample table reports approximately 300,000 distinct CDR3 sequences. This TCR was recovered from a human donor with ulcerative colitis or Crohn's disease, or a healthy co-twin of an affected twin (not recorded which). The sample consisted of blood. This chain links TRBV20-1 with TRBJ1-2; TCRdb's D gene call, TRBD1, goes unchecked for lack of DNA. CDR3 region: CSAYLGTGPPGYTF.